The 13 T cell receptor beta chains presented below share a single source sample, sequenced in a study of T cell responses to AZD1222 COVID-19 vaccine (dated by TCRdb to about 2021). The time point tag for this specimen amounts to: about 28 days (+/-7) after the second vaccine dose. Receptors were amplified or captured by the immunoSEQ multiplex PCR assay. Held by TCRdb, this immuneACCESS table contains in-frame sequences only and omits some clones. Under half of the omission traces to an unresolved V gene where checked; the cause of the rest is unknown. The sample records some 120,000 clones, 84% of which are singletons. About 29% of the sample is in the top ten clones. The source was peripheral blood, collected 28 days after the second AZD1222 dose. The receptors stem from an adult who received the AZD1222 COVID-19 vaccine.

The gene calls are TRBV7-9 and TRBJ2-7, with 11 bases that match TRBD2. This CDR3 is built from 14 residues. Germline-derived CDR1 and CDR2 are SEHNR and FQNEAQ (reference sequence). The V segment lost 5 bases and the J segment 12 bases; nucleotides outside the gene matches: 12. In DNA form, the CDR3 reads TGTGCCAGCAGCCCAAGACTAGCGGGGCCTGACTGGTACTTC. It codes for CASSPRLAGPDWYF.

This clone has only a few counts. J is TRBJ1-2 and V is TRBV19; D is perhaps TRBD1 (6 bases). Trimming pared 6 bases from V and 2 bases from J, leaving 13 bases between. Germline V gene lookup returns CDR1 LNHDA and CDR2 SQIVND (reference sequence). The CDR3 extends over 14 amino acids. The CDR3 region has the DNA TGTGCCAGTAGGCGAAAAACAGGGAACTATGGCTACACCTTC. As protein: CASRRKTGNYGYTF.

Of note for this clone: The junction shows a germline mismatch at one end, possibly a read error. The CDR3 bases are TGTGCTAGCAGCCTCTCGATGTACAATGAGCAGTTCTTC. Its translation is CASSLSMYNEQFF. This chain connects TRBV7-7 to TRBJ2-1; D uncertain. This CDR3 has 13 residues. Germline assignment: CDR1 SSHAT and CDR2 FNYEAQ (reference sequence).

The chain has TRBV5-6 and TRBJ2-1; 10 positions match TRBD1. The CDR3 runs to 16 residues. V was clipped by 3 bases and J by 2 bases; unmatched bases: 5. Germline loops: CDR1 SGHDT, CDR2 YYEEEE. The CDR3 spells CASSSGTGDTYNEQFF. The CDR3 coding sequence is TGTGCCAGCAGCTCCGGGACAGGGGATACCTACAATGAGCAGTTCTTC.

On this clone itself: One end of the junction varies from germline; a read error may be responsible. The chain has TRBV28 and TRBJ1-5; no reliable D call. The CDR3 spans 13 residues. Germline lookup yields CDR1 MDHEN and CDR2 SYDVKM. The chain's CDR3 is CAGSRASNQPQHF. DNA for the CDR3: TGCGCCGGCAGCAGAGCTAGCAATCAGCCCCAGCATTTT. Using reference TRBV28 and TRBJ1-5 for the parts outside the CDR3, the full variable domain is DVKVTQSSRYLVKRTGEKVFLECVQDMDHENMFWYRQDPGLGLRLIYFSYDVKMKEKGDIPEGYSVSREKKERFSLILESASTNQTSMYLCAGSRASNQPQHFGDGTRLSIL.

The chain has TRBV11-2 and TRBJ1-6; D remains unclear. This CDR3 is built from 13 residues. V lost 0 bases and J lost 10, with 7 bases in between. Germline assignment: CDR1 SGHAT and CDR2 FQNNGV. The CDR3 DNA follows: TGTGCCAGCAGCTTAGAGGAGGACTCACCCCTCCACTTT. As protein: CASSLEEDSPLHF. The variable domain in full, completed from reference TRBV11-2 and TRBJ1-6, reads EAGVAQSPRYKIIEKRQSVAFWCNPISGHATLYWYQQILGQGPKLLIQFQNNGVVDDSQLPKDRFSAERLKGVDSTLKIQPAKLEDSAVYLCASSLEEDSPLHFGNGTRLTVT.

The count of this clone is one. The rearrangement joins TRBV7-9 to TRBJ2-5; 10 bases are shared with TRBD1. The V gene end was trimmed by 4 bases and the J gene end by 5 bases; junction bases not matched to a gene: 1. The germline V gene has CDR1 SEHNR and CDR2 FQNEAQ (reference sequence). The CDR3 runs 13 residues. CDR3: CASSSDRGETQYF. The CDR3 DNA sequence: TGTGCCAGCAGCTCGGACAGGGGGGAGACCCAGTACTTC.

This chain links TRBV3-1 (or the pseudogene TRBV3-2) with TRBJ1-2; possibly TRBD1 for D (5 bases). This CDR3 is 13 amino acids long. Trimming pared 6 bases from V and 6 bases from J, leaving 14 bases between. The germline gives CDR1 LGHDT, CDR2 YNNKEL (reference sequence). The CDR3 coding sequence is TGTGCCAGCAGAAGGGTTGGGGGAAATGGCTACACCTTC. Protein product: CASRRVGGNGYTF.

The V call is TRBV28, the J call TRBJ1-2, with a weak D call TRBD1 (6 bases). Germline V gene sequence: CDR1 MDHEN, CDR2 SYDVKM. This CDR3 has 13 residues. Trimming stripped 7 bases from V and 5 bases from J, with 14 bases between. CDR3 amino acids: CASTITGRYGYTF. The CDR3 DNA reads TGTGCCAGCACCATAACAGGGAGATATGGCTACACCTTC.

The CDR3 protein is CASSETGTAYGEAFF. CDR3 in DNA: TGTGCCAGCAGTGAAACGGGGACAGCTTATGGGGAAGCTTTCTTT. V gene TRBV2 combines with J gene TRBJ1-1, with 7 bases lining up with TRBD1. Germline V gene lookup returns CDR1 SNHLY and CDR2 FYNNEI. J gave up 8 bases and V 2 bases, and 11 bases lay outside the gene matches. The CDR3 extends over 15 amino acids. Together with reference TRBV2 and TRBJ1-1, the CDR3 gives the full variable domain: EPEVTQTPSHQVTQMGQEVILRCVPISNHLYFYWYRQILGQKVEFLVSFYNNEISEKSEIFDDQFSVERPDGSNFTLKIRSTKLEDSAMYFCASSETGTAYGEAFFGQGTRLTVV.

The CDR3 nucleotides are TGTGCCAGCAGAGCCGGGACCAATAATTCACCCCTCCACTTT. Residues: CASRAGTNNSPLHF. This chain joins TRBV14 and TRBJ1-6; D perhaps matches TRBD1 (5 bases). This CDR3 spans 14 amino acids. Per germline, CDR1 SGHDN and CDR2 FVKESK. V was cut by 6 bases and J by 5 bases, with 11 bases left in between.

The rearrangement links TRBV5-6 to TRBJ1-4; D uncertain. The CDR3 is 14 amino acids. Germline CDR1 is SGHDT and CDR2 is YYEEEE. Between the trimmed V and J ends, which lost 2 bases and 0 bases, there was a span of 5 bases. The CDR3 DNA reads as TGTGCCAGCAGCTTAAGTGCAACTAATGAAAAACTGTTTTTT. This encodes CASSLSATNEKLFF.

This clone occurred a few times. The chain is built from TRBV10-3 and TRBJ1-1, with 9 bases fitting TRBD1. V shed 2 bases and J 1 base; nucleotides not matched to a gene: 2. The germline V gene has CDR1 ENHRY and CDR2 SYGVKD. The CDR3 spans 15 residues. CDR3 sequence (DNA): TGTGCCATCAGTGAGGGACAGGGGTCGAACACTGAAGCTTTCTTT. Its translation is CAISEGQGSNTEAFF.